This TCR beta chain is from a study of blood T cell repertoires in COVID-19. For the study at large: Researchers got acute and convalescent COVID-19 samples from the United States, Italy and Spain.

This clone has a handful of counts. The CDR3 spans 13 residues. With 6 bases removed from V and 4 bases from J, the gap between germline ends came to 9 bases. Germline V gives CDR1 SGHAT, CDR2 FQNNGV. In the study's own analysis: Estimated nucleated cell counts came from reference gene primer amplification. TCRdb's table, derived via immunoSEQ multiplex PCR, lists solely in-frame clones and lacks some. V, J and clone size derive from that table, while D and trimming were established from the DNA sequence. The data contain over 110,000 clones, about 91% of them singletons. Specimen: peripheral blood. This clonotype was sampled from a human donor in a cohort sampled during active COVID-19. The chain joins TRBV11-2 to TRBJ2-2; maybe TRBD2 (5 bases). The CDR3 sequence is CASSSSPTGELFF. The CDR3 DNA reads TGTGCCAGCAGTTCTAGCCCCACCGGGGAGCTGTTTTTT.